Listed below are T cell receptor beta chains from one sample, sequenced in a study of cytomegalovirus exposure and HLA in healthy donors. This table comes from immunoSEQ multiplex PCR, and its TCRdb copy is limited to in-frame clones, with some not included. The sample lists roughly 180,000 clones, about 82% occurring once. The specimen sequenced was PBMCs. The receptor set was obtained from a woman aged 25 to 39 in good health and CMV-seronegative. The CDR3 runs from the conserved cysteine through the conserved F or W. Fields, in order: D gene, CDR3 length, V gene, J gene, clone size, CDR3 DNA, CDR3 protein. D genes are given only for firm matches. Expanded clones get a size class; other rows say once, few or many, or leave the size out.

>TRBD1|16|TRBV7-9|TRBJ1-2|.
TGTGCCAGCAGCTTACTGGGACAGACCACTACCTATGGCTACACCTTC
CASSLLGQTTTYGYTF
>.|12|TRBV5-6|TRBJ2-7|.
TGTGCCAGCAGCTTCGTCTCCTACGAGCAGTACTTC
CASSFVSYEQYF
>TRBD1|14|TRBV4-1|TRBJ2-5|.
TGCGCCAGCAGCCAAGGGACAGGGCAAGAGACCCAGTACTTC
CASSQGTGQETQYF
>TRBD1|16|TRBV30|TRBJ2-5|once
TGTGCCTGGAGTGCCCGACTCAAGGGGGCTTTAGAGACCCAGTACTTC
CAWSARLKGALETQYF
>TRBD2|15|TRBV6-6|TRBJ2-7|.
TGTGCCAGCAGTTACTCTAGCGGGGGGGCTAACGAGCAGTACTTC
CASSYSSGGANEQYF
>.|16|TRBV4-3|TRBJ2-2|.
TGCGCCAGCAGCCAAGATCCATCGGGATACACCGGGGAGCTGTTTTTT
CASSQDPSGYTGELFF
>TRBD2|14|TRBV6-5|TRBJ2-3|few
TGTGCCAGCACCTACGGGGGGGGTGGTGATACGCAGTATTTT
CASTYGGGGDTQYF
>TRBD2|15|TRBV30|TRBJ2-3|.
TGTGCCTGGAGCAAGCGGGGGGGCCTCACAGATACGCAGTATTTT
CAWSKRGGLTDTQYF
>.|11|TRBV2|TRBJ2-7|.
TGTGCCAGCAGTGCCTACTACGAGCAGTACTTC
CASSAYYEQYF
>TRBD1|15|TRBV15|TRBJ1-5|.
TGTGCCACCAGCAGTCAAGACAGGGAAAATCAGCCCCAGCATTTT
CATSSQDRENQPQHF
>.|14|TRBV2|TRBJ1-5|.
TGTGCCAGCAGTGAACGGGTAGGCGATCAGCCCCAGCATTTT
CASSERVGDQPQHF
>TRBD2|16|TRBV9|TRBJ2-3|.
TGTGCCAGCAGCGTAGCAGCGGGGGTCGACTTAGGGGCGCAGTATTTT
CASSVAAGVDLGAQYF
>TRBD1|14|TRBV10-3|TRBJ2-5|.
TGTGCCATCAGGGGACAGGGTGGACGGGAGACCCAGTACTTC
CAIRGQGGRETQYF
>TRBD1|14|TRBV4-3|TRBJ1-2|.
TGCGCCAGCAGCCCCGGACAGGGGGACTATGGCTACACCTTC
CASSPGQGDYGYTF
>.|13|TRBV28|TRBJ1-2|.
TGTGCCAGCAGTGCCGGAGGGGACCCCGGCTACACCTTC
CASSAGGDPGYTF
>.|12|TRBV30|TRBJ2-3|few
TGTGCCTGGAGTGTAGAGAAATATACGCAGTATTTT
CAWSVEKYTQYF
>.|12|TRBV9|TRBJ2-1|.
TGTGCCAGCAGCTCAAGACTAGATGAGCAGTTCTTC
CASSSRLDEQFF
>TRBD2|16|TRBV2|TRBJ2-3|.
TGTGCCAGCAGTGATCAAGCGGGGGGTAGCACAGATACGCAGTATTTT
CASSDQAGGSTDTQYF
>.|15|TRBV11-2|TRBJ1-1|.
TGTGCCAGCAGCTTAGAGGGGGGATTAAACACTGAAGCTTTCTTT
CASSLEGGLNTEAFF
>TRBD1|14|TRBV5-1|TRBJ2-7|.
TGCGCCAGCAGCTTGGGCGGGACAGGGGACGAGCAGTACTTC
CASSLGGTGDEQYF
>.|11|TRBV30|TRBJ1-2|.
TGTGCCTGGGTCCGTGACTATGGCTACACCTTC
CAWVRDYGYTF
>.|16|TRBV12-2|TRBJ2-2|.
TGTGCAAGTCGCTTAGAGCGGCGGGGGCATACCGGGGAGCTGTTTTTT
CASRLERRGHTGELFF
>.|15|TRBV14|TRBJ1-3|few
TGTGCCAGCAGCCAAGATGCAGGGGTTGGAAACACCATATATTTT
CASSQDAGVGNTIYF
>.|17|TRBV5-1|TRBJ1-5|.
TGCGCCAGCAGTTCAGCGGGGGCTGAAACTTGGAATCAGCCCCAGCATTTT
CASSSAGAETWNQPQHF
>TRBD1|15|TRBV28|TRBJ2-7|.
TGTGCCAGCCTCGGGACAGGGATTTCCTCCTACGAGCAGTACTTC
CASLGTGISSYEQYF
>TRBD1|16|TRBV19|TRBJ2-7|.
TGTGCCAGTAGTGTATACCCCTGGACAGGAAACTACGAGCAGTACTTC
CASSVYPWTGNYEQYF
>.|15|TRBV30|TRBJ1-1|few
TGTGCCTGGAGCTTATGGGGCGGACAAAACACTGAAGCTTTCTTT
CAWSLWGGQNTEAFF
>.|15|TRBV7-9|TRBJ1-3|.
TGTGCCAGCAGCTTACAGGGAGGATTGGGAAACACCATATATTTT
CASSLQGGLGNTIYF
>.|16|TRBV4-2|TRBJ2-7|.
TGTGCCAGCAGCCAAGATGAATGGGGGCCCTCCTACGAGCAGTACTTC
CASSQDEWGPSYEQYF